This is a list of T cell receptor beta chains from one sample in a study of blood T cells in healthy people across ages. MiXCR, run by TCRdb on the 5' RACE reads, gives a single entry per CDR3 protein. The repertoire holds about 640,000 distinct CDR3 sequences, with roughly three fifths as singletons. Input material: blood. The receptor source for this set is a man aged 60 to 69 in good health. Both conserved end residues are part of each CDR3. The D gene is left open where the match is weak. Clone size appears in some rows only: once, few, many, or a class for an expanded clone.

V gene,CDR3 length,D gene,clone size,J gene,CDR3 protein,CDR3 DNA
TRBV24-1,16,NA,NA,TRBJ2-5,CATSDSKQGHKATQYF,TGTGCCACCAGTGACTCCAAACAGGGACACAAGGCGACCCAGTACTTC
TRBV4-3,16,NA,NA,TRBJ2-7,CASSQDRGTRYYEQYF,TGCGCCAGCAGCCAAGATCGAGGGACACGATACTACGAGCAGTACTTC
TRBV5-1,14,NA,NA,TRBJ1-1,CASSLDGVNTEAFF,TGCGCCAGCAGCTTGGACGGGGTGAACACTGAAGCTTTCTTT
TRBV7-8,16,NA,NA,TRBJ2-6,CASSLGRRSGANVLTF,TGTGCCAGCAGCTTAGGCAGGCGCTCTGGGGCCAACGTCCTGACTTTC
TRBV4-1,15,TRBD2,NA,TRBJ2-1,CASSQLAGESNEQFF,TGCGCCAGCAGCCAACTAGCGGGAGAGTCGAATGAGCAGTTCTTC
TRBV29-1,13,NA,many,TRBJ2-4,CSVVPLEKNIQYF,TGCAGCGTTGTACCCCTTGAGAAAAACATTCAGTACTTC
TRBV5-1,14,NA,NA,TRBJ1-1,CASSRVGDYTEAFF,TGCGCCAGCAGCCGCGTTGGAGACTACACTGAAGCTTTCTTT
TRBV4-1,16,TRBD2,NA,TRBJ2-5,CASSQTLAGGQETQYF,TGCGCCAGCAGCCAGACCCTAGCGGGGGGACAAGAGACCCAGTACTTC
TRBV9,15,NA,NA,TRBJ1-4,CASSPGHGNNEKLFF,TGTGCCAGCAGCCCCGGACATGGGAATAATGAAAAACTGTTTTTT
TRBV4-3,16,NA,NA,TRBJ2-7,CASSQDTEARDYEQYF,TGCGCCAGCAGCCAAGATACGGAGGCTAGAGACTACGAGCAGTACTTC
TRBV7-2,16,TRBD2,NA,TRBJ2-5,CASSLYLAGGQIEQYF,TGTGCCAGCAGCCTATACTTAGCGGGGGGGCAGATTGAGCAGTACTTC
TRBV20-1,17,NA,NA,TRBJ2-1,CSARDRGRGAFSDEQFF,TGCAGTGCTAGAGATCGAGGGAGGGGGGCCTTTTCGGATGAGCAGTTCTTC
TRBV5-1,13,TRBD1,NA,TRBJ2-5,CASYRTGQETQYF,TGCGCCAGCTATAGGACAGGGCAAGAGACCCAGTACTTC
TRBV20-1,13,NA,many,TRBJ2-5,CSVSSGTQETQYF,TGCAGTGTCTCTTCCGGGACTCAAGAGACCCAGTACTTC
TRBV7-9,15,NA,NA,TRBJ1-4,CASSFTGTGREKLFF,TGTGCCAGCAGCTTCACAGGGACCGGCAGGGAAAAACTGTTTTTT
TRBV6-6,16,TRBD1,NA,TRBJ2-1,CASSVGGTGVHNEQFF,TGTGCCAGCAGTGTTGGGGGGACAGGGGTCCACAATGAGCAGTTCTTC
TRBV6-6,13,NA,few,TRBJ2-3,CASSPQGHGTQYF,TGTGCCAGCAGCCCACAGGGACACGGGACGCAGTATTTT
TRBV2,14,TRBD2,NA,TRBJ2-7,CASSGRGETYEQYF,TGTGCCAGTAGTGGGCGGGGGGAAACCTACGAGCAGTACTTC
TRBV4-2,13,NA,NA,TRBJ1-4,CASSQDPDEKLFF,TGTGCCAGCAGCCAAGACCCGGATGAAAAACTGTTTTTT
TRBV6-6,16,NA,NA,TRBJ1-5,CASSYSNGVSSQPQHF,TGTGCCAGCAGTTACTCGAACGGGGTTAGCAGTCAGCCCCAGCATTTT
TRBV5-1,14,TRBD2,NA,TRBJ2-5,CASSLNQGGETQYF,TGCGCCAGCAGCTTGAATCAGGGAGGGGAGACCCAGTACTTC
TRBV10-3,15,NA,NA,TRBJ2-5,CAISEGRDRQETQYF,TGTGCCATCAGTGAGGGCCGGGACCGGCAAGAGACCCAGTACTTC
TRBV12-3/TRBV12-4,16,TRBD2,NA,TRBJ2-3,CASSLDTSASTDTQYF,TGTGCCAGCAGTCTTGACACTAGCGCTAGCACAGATACGCAGTATTTT
TRBV18,14,NA,NA,TRBJ1-5,CASSPGGYSQPQHF,TGTGCCAGCTCACCAGGAGGGTACAGTCAGCCCCAGCATTTT
TRBV5-1,15,NA,NA,TRBJ1-1,CASSLGFSINTEAFF,TGCGCCAGCAGCTTGGGGTTTTCCATAAACACTGAAGCTTTCTTT
TRBV24-1,15,NA,few,TRBJ2-3,CATSDPGRSTDTQYF,TGTGCCACCAGTGACCCTGGACGGAGCACAGATACGCAGTATTTT
TRBV7-2,20,NA,NA,TRBJ2-5,CASSLTGRGRVGSGRETQYF,TGTGCCAGCAGCTTGACTGGAAGGGGACGAGTGGGGTCCGGTAGGGAGACCCAGTACTTC
TRBV4-1,17,TRBD1,NA,TRBJ1-6,CASSQGRDRADNSPLHF,TGCGCCAGCAGCCAAGGGAGGGACAGGGCGGATAATTCACCCCTCCACTTT
TRBV14,20,NA,NA,TRBJ2-6,CASSQVIWGKGMSGANVLTF,TGTGCCAGCAGCCAAGTAATATGGGGGAAAGGAATGTCTGGGGCCAACGTCCTGACTTTC
TRBV7-2,16,NA,NA,TRBJ1-4,CASSLAYRSTNEKLFF,TGTGCCAGCAGCTTAGCATACAGATCAACTAATGAAAAACTGTTTTTT
TRBV4-1,17,NA,NA,TRBJ2-5,CASSQVRRGTASGTQYF,TGCGCCAGCAGCCAAGTCAGGAGGGGGACAGCCTCTGGGACCCAGTACTTC
TRBV7-9,16,TRBD1,NA,TRBJ1-6,CASSPTGGFRFSPLHF,TGTGCCAGCAGCCCGACAGGGGGGTTTCGTTTTTCACCCCTCCACTTT
TRBV3-1,14,NA,NA,TRBJ2-3,CASSQEGSQDTQYF,TGTGCCAGCAGCCAGGAGGGTAGCCAAGATACGCAGTATTTT
TRBV6-6,14,NA,NA,TRBJ1-4,CASSYRGGNEKLFF,TGTGCCAGCAGTTACCGGGGTGGAAATGAAAAACTGTTTTTT
TRBV27,13,TRBD1,many,TRBJ1-1,CATRTGAATEAFF,TGTGCCACCCGGACAGGGGCGGCCACTGAAGCTTTCTTT
TRBV20-1,13,TRBD1,NA,TRBJ2-7,CSAPGTGPHEQYF,TGCAGTGCGCCAGGGACAGGGCCCCACGAGCAGTACTTC
TRBV27,13,NA,many,TRBJ1-2,CASSFGQNYGYTF,TGTGCCAGCAGTTTTGGCCAGAACTATGGCTACACCTTC
TRBV5-8,13,NA,NA,TRBJ1-2,CASSLDMVYGYTF,TGTGCCAGCAGCTTGGACATGGTATATGGCTACACCTTC
TRBV5-1,15,NA,few,TRBJ2-7,CASSFGGTKNYEQYF,TGCGCCAGCAGCTTTGGTGGGACAAAGAACTACGAGCAGTACTTC
TRBV15,14,NA,NA,TRBJ1-2,CAASTPPGRRGYTF,TGTGCCGCCAGCACCCCTCCGGGACGACGGGGCTACACCTTC
TRBV20-1,13,TRBD1,NA,TRBJ1-2,CSAPRQGAYGYTF,TGCAGTGCTCCAAGACAGGGGGCCTATGGCTACACCTTC
TRBV5-1,18,TRBD2,NA,TRBJ2-5,CASSLDTTSGEIQETQYF,TGCGCCAGCAGCTTGGATACTACTAGCGGGGAAATTCAAGAGACCCAGTACTTC
TRBV5-1,18,NA,NA,TRBJ2-2,CASSPSVFRGSDTGELFF,TGCGCCAGCAGCCCCTCCGTATTTAGGGGCTCGGACACCGGGGAGCTGTTTTTT